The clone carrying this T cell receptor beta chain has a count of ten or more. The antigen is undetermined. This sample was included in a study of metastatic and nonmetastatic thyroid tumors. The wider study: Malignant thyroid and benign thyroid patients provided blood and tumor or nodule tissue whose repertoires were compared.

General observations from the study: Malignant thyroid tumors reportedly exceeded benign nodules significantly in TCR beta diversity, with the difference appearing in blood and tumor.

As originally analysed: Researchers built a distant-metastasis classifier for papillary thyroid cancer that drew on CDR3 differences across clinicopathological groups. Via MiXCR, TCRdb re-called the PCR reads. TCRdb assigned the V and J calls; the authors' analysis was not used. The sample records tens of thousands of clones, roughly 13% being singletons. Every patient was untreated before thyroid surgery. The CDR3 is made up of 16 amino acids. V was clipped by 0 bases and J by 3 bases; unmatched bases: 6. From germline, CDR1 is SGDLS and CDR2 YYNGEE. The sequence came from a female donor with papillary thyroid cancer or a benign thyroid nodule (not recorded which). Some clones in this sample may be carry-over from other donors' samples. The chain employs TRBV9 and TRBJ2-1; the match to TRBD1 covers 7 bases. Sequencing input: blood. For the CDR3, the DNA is TGTGCCAGCAGCGTAGGTGGGGGACAGTACTACAATGAGCAGTTCTTC. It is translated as CASSVGGGQYYNEQFF.